This T cell receptor (beta chain) was obtained from a study of cytotoxic CD8 clonotypes in ibrutinib-treated CLL. Whole-study results and caveats: Sustained-remission and progressing patients had different sampling times.

About this clone: What it recognizes is unknown.

Germline V gene data show CDR1 as MDHEN and CDR2 as SYDVKM. The ends were cut back, 4 bases at V and 0 bases at J, with 22 bases in the middle. The CDR3 contains 18 residues. TCRdb's copy holds only in-frame clones and misses some; the assay was immunoSEQ multiplex PCR. The sample includes around 310,000 clones, around four fifths seen only once; the top ten take under 8.5%. The sample was PBMCs, taken before ibrutinib treatment. This chain connects TRBV28 to TRBJ2-7; D is tentatively TRBD1 or TRBD2 (6 bases each). This receptor was taken from a human donor with chronic lymphocytic leukemia. In nucleotides, the CDR3 is TGTGCCAGCAGTTGGAGGAGGGGAATTAGAGGGGGCTCCTACGAGCAGTACTTC. It codes for CASSWRRGIRGGSYEQYF.